The 20 T cell receptor beta chains below were found in one sample sequenced in a study of shared clonotypes between healthy human individuals. Sequenced by immunoSEQ multiplex PCR; TCRdb stores in-frame clones only, minus some. Of some 2,500,000 clones listed, roughly 92% are singletons. Sequenced input: naive CD4+ T cells from PBMCs. Specified subset: CD45RA+ positively selected. These receptors were obtained from a man younger than 35 in good health. Some clones in this sample may be carry-over from other donors' samples.

V is TRBV2 and J is TRBJ2-7; 9 positions match TRBD2. The CDR3 runs 15 residues. Germline CDR1 and CDR2: SNHLY and FYNNEI. The J segment lost 6 bases and the V segment lost 7 bases, leaving 13 bases of the junction unmatched. CDR3 sequence: CASTTNLGLAGEQYF. The CDR3 DNA is TGTGCCAGCACTACGAACCTGGGACTAGCAGGCGAGCAGTACTTC.

The V gene is TRBV4-2, the J gene TRBJ2-7; the D gene is possibly TRBD2 (5 bases). This CDR3 is built from 15 residues. The V end lost 0 bases, the J end lost 3 bases, and 12 bases lay between the germline ends. Germline CDR1 reads LGHNA; CDR2 reads YNFKEQ. The CDR3 region is CASSQDVRRVYEQYF. The CDR3 coding sequence is TGTGCCAGCAGCCAAGATGTCCGGCGGGTCTACGAGCAGTACTTC.

The J gene is TRBJ2-5, the V gene TRBV7-9; 9 bases align to TRBD1. J gave up 4 bases and V 5 bases, and 8 bases lay outside the gene matches. The CDR3 is 15 amino acids. Germline V gives CDR1 SEHNR, CDR2 FQNEAQ (reference sequence). CDR3 region: CASSDNRQGGETQYF. CDR3 bases: TGTGCCAGCAGCGACAACCGACAGGGGGGAGAGACCCAGTACTTC.

The chain carries TRBV6-7 and TRBJ2-2, with 8 nucleotides matching TRBD1. TRBV6-7 is assigned to the ORF class and has an uncertain function. J lost 4 bases, V lost 2 bases, and 6 bases had no gene match. CDR3 length equals 16 residues. The CDR3 sequence is CASSYLGQGSTGELFF. CDR3 sequence (DNA): TGTGCCAGCAGTTACCTCGGACAGGGTAGCACCGGGGAGCTGTTTTTT.

The chain is built from TRBV7-7 and TRBJ2-1; TRBD2 matches at 10 bases. The CDR3 sequence is 16 residues long. J lost 2 bases, V lost 2 bases, and 3 bases had no gene match. Germline lookup yields CDR1 SSHAT and CDR2 FNYEAQ (reference sequence). CDR3 sequence: CASSLLAGVPYNEQFF. CDR3 DNA sequence: TGTGCCAGCAGCTTACTAGCGGGAGTTCCCTACAATGAGCAGTTCTTC.

V and J are TRBV5-6 and TRBJ1-2; D gene unclear. V gave up 3 bases and J gave up 8 bases, with 14 bases separating them. Germline V gene lookup returns CDR1 SGHDT and CDR2 YYEEEE. The CDR3 extends over 13 amino acids. CDR3 sequence (DNA): TGTGCCAGCAGCTCAACAGCGGACTCAGGCTACACCTTC. This codes for CASSSTADSGYTF.

This chain connects TRBV10-3 to TRBJ2-1; D is unresolved. V was pared by 3 bases and J by 4 bases, with 7 bases between. This CDR3 comprises 13 residues. Germline CDR1 reads ENHRY; CDR2 reads SYGVKD. The CDR3 loop is CAISEYSYNEQFF. CDR3 sequence (DNA): TGTGCCATCAGTGAATATTCATACAATGAGCAGTTCTTC.

V is TRBV27 and J is TRBJ2-1; 7 bases match TRBD2. The CDR3 has 16 residues. Germline V CDR1 and CDR2: MNHEY, SMNVEV (reference sequence). V trimming: 1 base; J trimming: 3 bases; junction bases outside the gene matches: 6. Written as DNA, the CDR3 is TGTGCCAGCAGTTTATTAGGCGGGAGCCTCTACAATGAGCAGTTCTTC. This gives the protein CASSLLGGSLYNEQFF.

The chain couples TRBV12-5 to TRBJ1-1; D remains ambiguous. V was trimmed by 0 bases and J by 1 base, leaving 12 bases between them. CDR1 is LGHNT, CDR2 FRNRAP, per germline. The CDR3 spans 16 residues. The CDR3 DNA follows: TGTGCTAGTGGTTTGGTAGGCGGGATACCGAACACTGAAGCTTTCTTT. This encodes CASGLVGGIPNTEAFF.

This clone was recorded a few times. The germline gene is not matched at one end of the junction; a read error may be the cause. This chain joins TRBV18 and TRBJ2-7, with D maybe TRBD2 (5 bases). CDR3 size: 14 residues. CDR1 and CDR2 from the germline V gene are KGHSH and LQKENI. The CDR3 DNA reads as TGTGCCAGCTCCCCACGGGGTCGAGGCTACGAGCAGTACTTC. The encoded protein is CASSPRGRGYEQYF.

Written as DNA, the CDR3 is TGTGCCAGCAGTTTGCCGGGGGCCTATAATGAAAAACTGTTTTTT. This translates into CASSLPGAYNEKLFF. V and J are TRBV6-1 and TRBJ1-4; possible D gene TRBD1, 6 bases. CDR3 length equals 15 residues. V was clipped by 5 bases and J by 4 bases, with 14 bases between them. Germline assignment: CDR1 MNHNS and CDR2 SASEGT.

The chain combines TRBV9 with TRBJ2-3; perhaps D is TRBD1 or TRBD2 (7 bases each). The V end was cut by 0 bases, the J end by 8 bases, with 13 bases between. Germline CDR1 SGDLS, CDR2 YYNGEE. CDR3 length: 14 amino acids. CDR3 bases: TGTGCCAGCAGCGTAGGTCCCAGGGGGGGTACGCAGTATTTT. This gives the protein CASSVGPRGGTQYF.

The rearrangement uses TRBV28 and TRBJ2-1; D is perhaps TRBD2 (6 bases). Germline CDR1 and CDR2: MDHEN and SYDVKM. V was trimmed by 8 bases and J by 4 bases, leaving 18 bases between them. The length of the CDR3 is 15 residues. The CDR3 DNA reads as TGTGCCAGCCCCCCCGCGGGACTCCCATACAATGAGCAGTTCTTC. It translates to CASPPAGLPYNEQFF.

The chain couples TRBV30 to TRBJ2-1; D is unresolved. CDR1 and CDR2 (germline): GTSNPN, SVGIG (reference sequence). V dropped 2 bases and J dropped 13 bases, with 15 bases sitting between them. The CDR3 length is 12 residues. CDR3 bases: TGTGCCTGGAGTAAACCGGGCCCAAACCAGTTCTTC. Translated, it gives CAWSKPGPNQFF.

The count of this clone is one. This sample includes further DNA sequences coding for the same CDR3. The chain links TRBV7-9 to TRBJ2-7; D is unclear. CDR1 SEHNR and CDR2 FQNEAQ come from the germline V gene (reference sequence). The V and J ends lost 2 bases and 4 bases respectively, with 6 bases between them. The CDR3 is 12 amino acids. The CDR3 here is CASSLQAYEQYF. The CDR3, as DNA: TGTGCCAGCAGCTTACAAGCTTACGAGCAGTACTTC.

The chain employs TRBV11-1 and TRBJ2-7; D unclear. Per germline, CDR1 SGHAT and CDR2 FQDESV (reference sequence). The CDR3 spans 13 residues. The V end lost 5 bases, the J end lost 4 bases, and 12 bases lay between the germline ends. The CDR3 DNA follows: TGTGCCAGCAGCAAGGCCTCCGGGTACGAGCAGTACTTC. Translating it yields CASSKASGYEQYF.

The V gene is TRBV29-1, the J gene TRBJ2-1; D is undetermined. The germline V gene has CDR1 SQVTM and CDR2 ANQGSEA. This CDR3 is built from 14 residues. Trimming left V 3 bases short and J 0 bases short, with 9 bases between. CDR3 amino acids: CSVDTAGSYNEQFF. The DNA of the CDR3 is TGCAGCGTTGATACCGCCGGCTCCTACAATGAGCAGTTCTTC.

This clone was counted a few times. This chain connects TRBV29-1 to TRBJ1-1; D gene ambiguous. Germline loops: CDR1 SQVTM, CDR2 ANQGSEA. V dropped 6 bases and J dropped 0 bases, with 11 bases sitting between them. The CDR3 is made up of 13 amino acids. The CDR3 loop is CSVVSVLNTEAFF. Written as DNA, the CDR3 is TGCAGCGTCGTGTCCGTCTTGAACACTGAAGCTTTCTTT.

The genes are TRBV9 and TRBJ2-3; 9 bases fit TRBD2. The V and J ends lost 0 bases and 6 bases, in that order; junction bases with no gene match: 2. The CDR3 totals 14 residues. Germline CDR1 and CDR2: SGDLS and YYNGEE. In DNA form, the CDR3 reads TGTGCCAGCAGCGTAGCGCGGGAGGGTGATACGCAGTATTTT. Protein sequence: CASSVAREGDTQYF.

The V gene is TRBV5-1, the J gene TRBJ2-6; D is possibly TRBD2 (5 bases). The CDR3 is 18 amino acids. V lost 5 bases and J 1 base, leaving 19 bases between the germline ends. Germline V gene data show CDR1 as SGHRS and CDR2 as YFSETQ. The CDR3 sequence: CASRPGAAEKSGANVLTF. CDR3 in DNA: TGCGCCAGCAGACCTGGAGCGGCAGAAAAGTCTGGGGCCAACGTCCTGACTTTC. Based on the CDR3 plus reference TRBV5-1 and TRBJ2-6, the full variable domain is KAGVTQTPRYLIKTRGQQVTLSCSPISGHRSVSWYQQTPGQGLQFLFEYFSETQRNKGNFPGRFSGRQFSNSRSEMNVSTLELGDSALYLCASRPGAAEKSGANVLTFGAGSRLTVL.